This T cell receptor (beta chain) came from a study of patients and donors after allogeneic stem cell transplantation. The CDR3 runs 16 residues. The V and J ends lost 1 base and 1 base respectively, with 11 bases between them. The germline CDR1 and CDR2 sequences are MGHRA and YSYEKL. This clonotype came up a few times. TCRdb reprocessed the RT-PCR reads with MiXCR, giving one entry per CDR3 protein. The sample yields about 400,000 distinct CDR3 sequences, approximately 16% seen once. Sequences were obtained from blood, either unsorted or a sorted T cell fraction (not recorded which). This TCR derives from a human donor who was either an allogeneic HSCT recipient or a stem cell or donor lymphocyte infusion donor (not recorded which). It is not recorded whose cells these are; they may come from a transplant donor. V is TRBV4-1 and J is TRBJ1-5; D possibly corresponds to TRBD1 (6 bases). As DNA, the CDR3 is TGCGCCAGCAGCCAAGGAGGGGGGGGGAGCAATCAGCCCCAGCATTTT. This translates into CASSQGGGGSNQPQHF.